The sequence of this T cell receptor (beta chain) was determined in a study of shared clonotypes between healthy human individuals. The table came from immunoSEQ multiplex PCR; TCRdb's copy has only in-frame clones and leaves some out. In the table there are approximately 1,500,000 clones, approximately 98% of which are singletons. A note on this clone: Its antigen remains unidentified.

Study-level points and caveats: As a rule, naive subsets had a larger estimated richness than memory subsets.

The CDR3 spans 16 residues. The germline CDR1 and CDR2 sequences are SGHRS and YFSETQ. V shed 3 bases and J shed 2 bases, with 17 bases lying between them. Sequenced material: naive CD4+ T cells sorted from blood. Noted subset: CD45RA+ positively selected. The TCR comes from a young man in good health. V usage is TRBV5-1 and J usage is TRBJ2-5; a possible D gene is TRBD1 (6 bases). CDR3 coding DNA: TGCGCCAGCAGCTCCCGGGACAACAACATTCAAGAGACCCAGTACTTC. Translated, it gives CASSSRDNNIQETQYF. Using reference TRBV5-1 and TRBJ2-5 for the parts outside the CDR3, the full variable domain is KAGVTQTPRYLIKTRGQQVTLSCSPISGHRSVSWYQQTPGQGLQFLFEYFSETQRNKGNFPGRFSGRQFSNSRSEMNVSTLELGDSALYLCASSSRDNNIQETQYFGPGTRLLVL.